The 25 T cell receptor beta chains below were found in one sample sequenced in a study of T cells in Graves' hyperthyroidism and ophthalmopathy (dated by TCRdb to the late 2010s). The method was multiplex PCR. TCRdb names Illumina HiSeq 2000 as the instrument used. Amplification of TCR beta CDR3 regions was carried out from RNA transcripts. For the first round of RT-PCR on the TCR CDR3, the HTBI primer set was used together with the Qiagen OneStep RT-PCR kit. Using fastp at Q25 and MiXCR, TCRdb reprocessed the public reads and kept productive beta chains. Records with the same CDR3 protein are collapsed into one entry carrying the most frequent genes and DNA. This sample has nearly 110,000 distinct CDR3 sequences in its table, and 15% to 20% of those were observed once. The ten largest clones add up to 35% to 45% of the sample. The sample taken for sequencing was blood. The receptors were gathered from a woman aged 45-60 years with Graves' hyperthyroidism.

This clonotype was seen repeatedly, ten times or more. The chain uses TRBV12-3 or TRBV12-4 and TRBJ1-4, with 7 nucleotides matching TRBD1. The V and J ends lost 5 bases and 6 bases, in that order; junction bases with no gene match: 9. The CDR3 is 15 residues long. The CDR3 sequence: CASSLEEGAYEKLFF. CDR3 DNA: TGTGCCAGCAGTCTTGAAGAGGGGGCTTATGAAAAACTGTTTTTT.

This clonotype was counted many times. This sequence joins TRBV27 and TRBJ2-6; D is ambiguous. The CDR3 has 13 residues. The germline V and J ends were trimmed by 5 bases and 2 bases, with 4 bases remaining between them. The V gene's germline CDR1 is MNHEY and CDR2 SMNVEV (reference sequence). CDR3 sequence (DNA): TGTGCCAGCAGTGCAACTGGGGCCAACGTCCTGACTTTC. This encodes CASSATGANVLTF.

This clonotype was observed many times. The chain combines TRBV5-1 with TRBJ2-6; the match to TRBD2 covers 11 bases. The trim removed 6 bases at V and 2 bases at J, leaving 7 bases unmatched. CDR1 is SGHRS and CDR2 is YFSETQ in the germline V gene. This CDR3 contains 17 residues. CDR3 protein: CASNRLAGIPGANVLTF. The CDR3 nucleotides are TGCGCCAGCAATAGACTAGCGGGAATCCCTGGGGCCAACGTCCTGACTTTC.

This clonotype was counted at least ten times. J is TRBJ2-2 and V is TRBV7-6; TRBD2 matches at 11 bases. The CDR3 extends over 15 amino acids. The junction had 5 bases not matched to a gene; V was cut back by 5 bases and J by 6 bases. Germline assignment: CDR1 SGHVS and CDR2 FNYEAQ. The DNA of the CDR3 is TGTGCCAGCAGCCAGACTAGCGGGATCTCCGGGGAGCTGTTTTTT. It is translated as CASSQTSGISGELFF.

This clonotype was recorded at least ten times. The chain combines TRBV5-1 with TRBJ2-3; no firm D call. CDR1 is SGHRS, CDR2 YFSETQ, per germline. Between the trimmed V and J ends, which lost 2 bases and 2 bases, there was a span of 9 bases. The CDR3 loop spans 14 amino acids. The CDR3 protein is CASSFPESTDTQYF. The CDR3 DNA follows: TGCGCCAGCAGCTTCCCGGAATCCACAGATACGCAGTATTTT.

This clonotype was picked up many times. The rearrangement uses TRBV20-1 and TRBJ2-1; 11 positions match TRBD2. The CDR3 spans 17 residues. Germline V gives CDR1 DFQATT, CDR2 SNEGSKA (reference sequence). V lost 6 bases and J lost 6; bases outside the gene matches: 16. The CDR3 nucleotides read TGCAGTGCCCAGAGTCGACTAGCGGGAATTTTAGTCAATGAGCAGTTCTTC. This translates into CSAQSRLAGILVNEQFF.

Many counts were recorded for this clonotype. The chain uses TRBV20-1 and TRBJ2-2; 11 positions match TRBD2. This CDR3 spans 15 amino acids. Germline trimming cut 6 bases from V and 6 bases from J; bases unmatched to any gene: 9. Germline V gene sequence: CDR1 DFQATT, CDR2 SNEGSKA (reference sequence). The CDR3 loop reads CSAYLSGRVAGELFF. In DNA form, the CDR3 reads TGCAGTGCATACCTTAGCGGGAGGGTAGCCGGGGAGCTGTTTTTT.

This clonotype was detected ten times or more. The rearrangement uses TRBV7-9 and TRBJ2-1; no reliable D call. Germline assignment: CDR1 SEHNR and CDR2 FQNEAQ (reference sequence). The CDR3 is 14 amino acids. Trimming took off 2 bases at V and 6 bases at J, with 11 bases between the two ends. CDR3 protein: CASSLSLDGNEQFF. CDR3 DNA sequence: TGTGCCAGCAGCTTAAGCCTAGACGGCAATGAGCAGTTCTTC.

The table lists this clonotype with many counts. This chain uses TRBV12-3 or TRBV12-4 with TRBJ2-1; 7 bases map to TRBD2. The V and J ends lost 11 bases and 4 bases, in that order; junction bases with no gene match: 5. CDR3 length equals 12 residues. The CDR3 DNA reads TGTGCCGTGGGGGGGTCATACAATGAGCAGTTCTTC. It translates to CAVGGSYNEQFF.

This clonotype was seen only a few times. This chain joins TRBV5-5 and TRBJ2-1; D is possibly TRBD1 (5 bases). Trimming removed 4 bases at V and 2 bases at J, with 10 bases between. Germline lookup yields CDR1 SGHKS and CDR2 YYEKEE (reference sequence). The CDR3 sequence is 14 residues long. This CDR3 is CASSAVGPYNEQFF. For the CDR3, the DNA is TGTGCCAGCAGCGCGGTGGGGCCCTACAATGAGCAGTTCTTC.

This clonotype was recorded many times. V is TRBV11-3 and J is TRBJ2-3; 9 bases are a match to TRBD1. V lost 5 bases to trimming and J lost 4 bases; unmatched junction nucleotides: 7. The CDR3 length is 15 residues. Germline-derived CDR1 and CDR2 are SGHNT and YENEEA. The CDR3 DNA reads TGTGCCAGCAGCGCCAGGGACAGGGATGCAGATACGCAGTATTTT. Residues: CASSARDRDADTQYF.

This clonotype occurred many times. V and J are TRBV7-9 and TRBJ1-1; no firm D call. Germline CDR1 SEHNR, CDR2 FQNEAQ (reference sequence). V was trimmed by 5 bases and J by 8 bases, leaving 15 bases between them. The CDR3 consists of 13 residues. CDR3 residues: CASSLDWETEAFF. In DNA form, the CDR3 reads TGTGCCAGCAGCCTAGATTGGGAAACCGAAGCTTTCTTT.

A single count supports this clonotype. The chain has TRBV13 and TRBJ2-1; D not certain. The CDR3 consists of 14 residues. Germline CDR1 PRHDT, CDR2 FYEKMQ (reference sequence). V lost 6 bases to trimming and J lost 3 bases, with 12 bases between them. CDR3 nucleotide sequence: TGTGCCAGCAGAGCGACCAACTACTACAATGAGCAGTTCTTC. This gives the protein CASRATNYYNEQFF. Full variable domain (rest looked up from reference TRBV13 and TRBJ2-1): AAGVIQSPRHLIKEKRETATLKCYPIPRHDTVYWYQQGPGQDPQFLISFYEKMQSDKGSIPDRFSAQQFSDYHSELNMSSLELGDSALYFCASRATNYYNEQFFGPGTRLTVL.

This clonotype showed up many times. The chain has TRBV29-1 and TRBJ1-2, with D possibly being TRBD1 (6 bases). This CDR3 has 15 amino acids. The V end was cut by 2 bases, the J end by 3 bases, with 16 bases between. In germline, CDR1 is SQVTM, CDR2 ANQGSEA. CDR3 protein: CSVELQGPRDYGYTF. The CDR3 nucleotides read TGCAGCGTTGAACTCCAGGGGCCAAGAGACTATGGCTACACCTTC.

This clonotype was found many times. The chain couples TRBV7-3 to TRBJ1-1; D perhaps matches TRBD1 (5 bases). The CDR3 sequence is 14 residues long. V was cut by 3 bases and J by 4 bases, with 12 bases left in between. Germline lookup yields CDR1 SGHTA and CDR2 FQGTGA. CDR3 in DNA: TGTGCCAGCAGCTTGATGGGGCAGGGCACTGAAGCTTTCTTT. Protein sequence: CASSLMGQGTEAFF.

As regards this clonotype: Since a much larger clone is just one base distant, this may be a read error. This CDR3 is CASGDREGNTEAFF. The DNA of the CDR3 is TGTGCCAGCGGCGACAGGGAGGGGAACACTGAAGCTTTCTTT. The chain uses TRBV6-1 and TRBJ1-1, with 7 positions matching TRBD1. The CDR3 is made up of 14 amino acids. Germline lookup yields CDR1 MNHNS and CDR2 SASEGT. J gave up 1 base and V 8 bases, and 7 bases lay outside the gene matches.

This clonotype was recorded many times. V gene TRBV29-1 combines with J gene TRBJ2-1; no definite D call. CDR3 length equals 13 residues. V lost 0 bases and J lost 2, with 5 bases in between. CDR1 is SQVTM and CDR2 is ANQGSEA in the germline V gene. The CDR3 bases are TGCAGCGTTGAAGAGACGGCCTACAATGAGCAGTTCTTC. Translated, it gives CSVEETAYNEQFF.

This clonotype has only one observation. This chain links TRBV7-2 with TRBJ2-1, with D perhaps matching TRBD2 (7 bases). The ends were cut back, 2 bases at V and 8 bases at J, with 16 bases in the middle. The V gene's germline CDR1 is SGHTA and CDR2 FQGNSA. CDR3 length: 15 amino acids. The DNA of the CDR3 is TGTGCCAGCAGCTTACGACGGGGGGCTGGCTATGAGCAGTTCTTC. Its protein is CASSLRRGAGYEQFF.

This clonotype showed up many times. The junction does not match germline at one end; this may be a read error. This chain connects TRBV28 to TRBJ2-7; TRBD1 matches at 7 bases. This CDR3 spans 13 amino acids. Germline CDR1 is MDHEN and CDR2 is SYDVKM. The CDR3 DNA reads as TGTGCCAGCAGTTCTTACAGGGGCTACGAGCAGCACTTC. Its protein product is CASSSYRGYEQHF.

This clonotype was counted ten times or more. The V gene is TRBV5-1, the J gene TRBJ1-2; the D is unclear. The V end lost 3 bases, the J end lost 3 bases, and 18 bases lay between the germline ends. The CDR3 extends over 16 amino acids. Germline assignment: CDR1 SGHRS and CDR2 YFSETQ. CDR3 sequence (DNA): TGCGCCAGCAGCTCCCTCTTTGCTGGGTTGGACTATGGCTACACCTTC. Translated, it gives CASSSLFAGLDYGYTF.

The gene calls are TRBV11-2 and TRBJ1-1; tentative D call: TRBD1 (6 bases). V lost 5 bases to trimming and J lost 5 bases, with 15 bases between them. The CDR3 runs to 14 residues. The germline V gene has CDR1 SGHAT and CDR2 FQNNGV. CDR3 coding DNA: TGTGCCAGCAGCCCAAACCAGGGGAGGACTGAAGCTTTCTTT. Translation gives CASSPNQGRTEAFF.

V gene TRBV15 combines with J gene TRBJ1-4; TRBD1 agrees at 9 bases. Trimming cost V 6 bases and J 4 bases; bases outside gene matches: 6. The length of the CDR3 is 15 residues. Germline lookup yields CDR1 LNHNV and CDR2 YYDKDF (reference sequence). This CDR3 reads CATRPLGQGNEKLFF. In DNA form, the CDR3 reads TGTGCCACCAGGCCTTTGGGACAGGGTAATGAAAAACTGTTTTTT.

This clonotype was recorded many times. The chain combines TRBV6-1 with TRBJ2-3, with no clear D. There are 15 residues in the CDR3. Germline lookup yields CDR1 MNHNS and CDR2 SASEGT. With 9 bases removed from V and 2 bases from J, the gap between germline ends came to 18 bases. The CDR3 nucleotides read TGTGCCAGTCAACTGCGGCGGTTTATCACAGATACGCAGTATTTT. This translates into CASQLRRFITDTQYF.

This clonotype was recorded many times. This chain links TRBV24-1 with TRBJ2-1; D unresolved. Trimming stripped 3 bases from V and 4 bases from J, with 6 bases between. The germline CDR1 and CDR2 sequences are KGHDR and SFDVKD. The CDR3 consists of 13 residues. The CDR3 sequence: CATSDPEYNEQFF. DNA for the CDR3: TGTGCCACCAGTGATCCCGAATACAATGAGCAGTTCTTC.

The chain combines TRBV9 with TRBJ2-1; the match to TRBD2 covers 7 bases. This CDR3 has 15 residues. Trimming removed 4 bases from V and 2 bases from J; junction bases left unmatched: 6. Germline CDR1 is SGDLS and CDR2 is YYNGEE. The CDR3 sequence is CASSPLLAAYNEQFF. CDR3 DNA sequence: TGTGCCAGCAGCCCTCTTCTAGCGGCCTACAATGAGCAGTTCTTC.